This TCR beta chain appears in the sequencing data of a study of shared clonotypes between healthy human individuals. Study information: Per donor, three plates held CD4 naive cells, three held CD4 memory, two held CD8 naive and one held CD8 memory.

The V end was cut by 3 bases, the J end by 3 bases, with 9 bases between. CDR1 is SEHNR and CDR2 is FQNEAQ in the germline V gene (reference sequence). The CDR3 totals 13 residues. Terminally differentiated effector memory CD45RA+ cells were excluded from the naive CD8 cells, which were CD45RO-negative and positively selected for CCR7. The data were produced by immunoSEQ multiplex PCR, yet TCRdb's version contains in-frame clones alone and is incomplete. Counted here are about 2.1 million clones, over 85% occurring once; the ten biggest clones make up about 1.7%. The receptor was derived from a man younger than 35 in good health. Some clones in this sample may be carry-over from other donors' samples. The sequenced material came from naive CD8+ T cells from PBMCs. The chain recombines TRBV7-9 with TRBJ2-7; D is unclear. CDR3 sequence: CASSLDLLYEQYF. CDR3 bases: TGTGCCAGCAGCTTGGACCTTCTCTACGAGCAGTACTTC.